This passage covers 4 T cell receptor beta chains from one sample sequenced in a study of blood T cell repertoires in COVID-19. TCRdb's copy holds only in-frame clones and misses some; the assay was immunoSEQ multiplex PCR. The sample carries about 140,000 clones, approximately 88% recorded once. The source material was PBMCs or T cells enriched from blood (not recorded which). The receptor source for this set is a man aged 40-50 years with acute COVID-19.

The chain uses TRBV7-6 and TRBJ2-2; 10 bases fit TRBD1. J was trimmed by 4 bases and V by 3 bases; bases with no gene match: 2. This CDR3 comprises 15 residues. Germline V gives CDR1 SGHVS, CDR2 FNYEAQ. CDR3 sequence (DNA): TGTGCCAGCAGCTTCGGGACAGGGGTCACCGGGGAGCTGTTTTTT. It translates to CASSFGTGVTGELFF.

The chain has TRBV12-3 or TRBV12-4 and TRBJ2-3, with 7 bases fitting TRBD1. Losses at the gene ends were 8 bases for V and 4 bases for J; bases not matched to a gene: 6. The CDR3 covers 13 residues. The CDR3 spells CASGTGVSDTQYF. The CDR3 DNA follows: TGTGCCAGCGGCACAGGGGTGTCAGATACGCAGTATTTT.

The CDR3 here is CASSEGLADSSYNEQFF. DNA of the CDR3: TGTGCCAGCAGCGAGGGCCTAGCGGATAGCTCCTACAATGAGCAGTTCTTC. V is TRBV9 and J is TRBJ2-1, with TRBD2 matching over 7 bases. V shed 3 bases and J 0 bases; nucleotides not matched to a gene: 9. Germline-derived CDR1 and CDR2 are SGDLS and YYNGEE. CDR3 length equals 17 residues.

The J gene is TRBJ2-7, the V gene TRBV24-1; TRBD2 matches 8 bases. This CDR3 region has 15 residues. From germline, CDR1 is KGHDR and CDR2 SFDVKD. J lost 0 bases, V lost 4 bases, and 4 bases had no gene match. CDR3 in amino acids: CATSDSGTSSYEQYF. The CDR3 region has the DNA TGTGCCACCAGTGACTCCGGGACTAGCTCCTACGAGCAGTACTTC.